This record concerns one TCR beta chain sequence. The sample comes from a study of blood T cell repertoires in COVID-19. The CDR3 is 15 amino acids. J lost 6 bases, V lost 1 base, and 0 bases had no gene match. Germline values: CDR1 SGHAT, CDR2 FQNNGV. Profiled with immunoSEQ multiplex PCR; TCRdb holds only in-frame clones, not every one. The data contain around 190,000 clones, roughly four fifths of them singletons. Recovered participants had two consecutive negative NP/OP PCR tests, healthcare professional clearance, or symptom resolution. Material: PBMCs or T cells enriched from blood (not recorded which). The receptor was derived from a man aged 40-49 years who had recovered from COVID-19. The V and J genes are TRBV11-2 and TRBJ2-1, with 13 bases matching TRBD2. CDR3 sequence: CASSLGLAGGNEQFF. The CDR3 coding sequence is TGTGCCAGCAGCTTAGGACTAGCGGGGGGCAATGAGCAGTTCTTC.